Listed below are T cell receptor beta chains from one sample, sequenced in a study of identical twins. In TCRdb, the 5' RACE reads were re-called with MiXCR into one record per CDR3 protein. The sample holds around 1.7 million distinct CDR3 sequences, about 32% seen once. The sequencing input was cord blood. Receptors originate from a newborn girl in good health. The CDR3 runs from the conserved cysteine through the conserved F or W. The D gene is left open where the match is weak. Clone sizes are given selectively: once, few, many, or a class where the clone is expanded.

j_call,v_call,d_call,clone_size,cdr3_nt,cdr3_aa
TRBJ2-4,TRBV6-1,TRBD2,few,TGTGCCAGCAGTAACGCGGGAGTTGTCCAGTACTTC,CASSNAGVVQYF
TRBJ1-5,TRBV20-1,.,many,TGCAGTGCTAGAGGACGGTACAATCAGCCCCAGCATTTT,CSARGRYNQPQHF
TRBJ1-2,TRBV6-1,.,.,TGTGCCAGCACTCCCAGCTATAACTATGGCTACACCTTC,CASTPSYNYGYTF
TRBJ1-2,TRBV7-2,TRBD1,many,TGTGCCAGCAGCTCCCGGGACAGGGGTGGCTACACCTTC,CASSSRDRGGYTF
TRBJ2-5,TRBV12-3/TRBV12-4,TRBD2,.,TGTGCCAGCAGTCCCAGCGGGGGGGCGTTAGAGACCCAGTACTTC,CASSPSGGALETQYF
TRBJ2-7,TRBV20-1,.,.,TGCAGTGCTAGAGGAAGTAGCGACCTTTACGAGCAGTACTTC,CSARGSSDLYEQYF
TRBJ2-7,TRBV7-2,TRBD2,few,TGTGCCAGCAGCTTACTAGCGGGGGGGCACGAGCAGTACTTC,CASSLLAGGHEQYF
TRBJ2-1,TRBV15,TRBD2,once,TGTGCCACCAGCAGAGATTCGGCGGGAGTCCCCTACAATGAGCAGTTCTTC,CATSRDSAGVPYNEQFF
TRBJ1-1,TRBV10-3,TRBD1,few,TGTGCCATCAGGCCCAGGGGGTCTACCGACTTGAACACTGAAGCTTTCTTT,CAIRPRGSTDLNTEAFF
TRBJ1-2,TRBV29-1,.,.,TGCAGCGTTGAAGTCCCTTGGGGGGGCGCAAACTATGGCTACACCTTC,CSVEVPWGGANYGYTF
TRBJ2-6,TRBV11-1,.,.,TGTGCCAGCAGCTTATCCACAGGAGCCAACGTCCTGACTTTC,CASSLSTGANVLTF
TRBJ1-2,TRBV5-1,.,many,TGCGCCAGCAGCTCGGCCTTTAAGGGTTATGGCTACACCTTC,CASSSAFKGYGYTF
TRBJ2-3,TRBV6-2/TRBV6-3,TRBD2,few,TGTGCCAGCATCCATGGACTAGCCCCTAGCACAGATACGCAGTATTTT,CASIHGLAPSTDTQYF
TRBJ1-5,TRBV3-1,TRBD1,.,TGTGCCAGCAGCCTCCGACAGGGAGGAGTGGAAAATCAGCCCCAGCATTTT,CASSLRQGGVENQPQHF
TRBJ2-7,TRBV5-1,TRBD2,.,TGCGCCAGCAGCCCACGACTTTCCGGGACTAGTCTATACGAGCAGTACTTC,CASSPRLSGTSLYEQYF
TRBJ2-3,TRBV2,.,.,TGTGCCAGCAGTGGGGCCGAGGGGGGCTATACTAGCACAGATACGCAGTATTTT,CASSGAEGGYTSTDTQYF
TRBJ1-4,TRBV7-4,TRBD1,.,TGTGCCAGACCACAGGGGTCTAATGAAAAACTGTTTTTT,CARPQGSNEKLFF
TRBJ1-2,TRBV7-2,.,few,TGTGCCAGCAGCCCCCGGGTCCTATTTAACTATGGCTACACCTTC,CASSPRVLFNYGYTF
TRBJ2-3,TRBV10-3,.,.,TGTGCCATCAGTGAGTGGTTAGGGGGCACAGATACGCAGTATTTT,CAISEWLGGTDTQYF
TRBJ2-3,TRBV6-2/TRBV6-3,TRBD2,.,TGTGCCAGCAGTTACTCGATTAGCGGGATTAACACAGATACGCAGTATTTT,CASSYSISGINTDTQYF
TRBJ1-1,TRBV10-3,.,.,TGTGCCATCAGTGACTCTGGCAGGGCGAACACTGAAGCTTTCTTT,CAISDSGRANTEAFF
TRBJ1-2,TRBV21-1,.,few,TGTGCCAGCAGCAAAGAGGGACAATATGGCTACACCTTC,CASSKEGQYGYTF
TRBJ1-5,TRBV12-3/TRBV12-4,.,.,TGTGCCAGCAGTTTAGTGAGACCGAGCAATCAGCCCCAGCATTTT,CASSLVRPSNQPQHF
TRBJ1-2,TRBV29-1,TRBD1,many,TGCAGCGTTCAGGGGGATAACTATGGCTACACCTTC,CSVQGDNYGYTF
TRBJ2-3,TRBV12-3/TRBV12-4,.,few,TGTGCCAGCAGCCCCCGGGGCCCACCGGCCACAGATACGCAGTATTTT,CASSPRGPPATDTQYF
TRBJ1-2,TRBV20-1,.,.,TGCAGTGCTAGTCCGGACACCAGTCAACCCCTTAACTATGGCTACACCTTC,CSASPDTSQPLNYGYTF
TRBJ1-3,TRBV5-6,.,.,TGTGCCAGCAGCTTCAGGTCTCTCTCTGGAAACACCATATATTTT,CASSFRSLSGNTIYF
TRBJ1-3,TRBV12-3/TRBV12-4,.,.,TGTGCCAGCAGCCATGGACGGACCTCTGGAAACACCATATATTTT,CASSHGRTSGNTIYF
TRBJ2-4,TRBV5-1,.,many,TGCGCCAGCAGCTTGGCAGGCAAGGCCATAGACATTCAGTACTTC,CASSLAGKAIDIQYF
TRBJ2-4,TRBV11-2,.,few,TGTGCCAGCAGCGCAGGAGCGGTTCAGTACTTC,CASSAGAVQYF
TRBJ1-2,TRBV10-3,.,few,TGTGCCATCTTCACCGGGACCTATGGCTACACCTTC,CAIFTGTYGYTF
TRBJ2-7,TRBV20-1,.,few,TGCAGTGCTAGAGATGGGGCAGGGGGGGAAGGTGAGCAGTACTTC,CSARDGAGGEGEQYF
TRBJ2-1,TRBV28,TRBD2,many,TGTGCCAGCAGTACCCGCACTAGCGGGTCTTACAATGAGCAGTTCTTC,CASSTRTSGSYNEQFF
TRBJ2-3,TRBV5-1,TRBD2,.,TGCGCCAGCCGTTATAGCGGGGGGGAGCAGGATACGCAGTATTTT,CASRYSGGEQDTQYF
TRBJ2-7,TRBV5-4,.,few,TGTGCCAGCAGCTTGGCCGGCAGCGGTGGATACGAGCAGTACTTC,CASSLAGSGGYEQYF
TRBJ2-7,TRBV20-1,.,.,TGCAGTGCTAGAAGGGGTTCCAGCTCCTACGAGCAGTACTTC,CSARRGSSSYEQYF
TRBJ1-1,TRBV18,.,.,TGTGCCGGCTCACCAGTAAGGGGGAACACTGAAGCTTTCTTT,CAGSPVRGNTEAFF
TRBJ2-1,TRBV29-1,.,once,TGCGGCGCTCGCCGGTACGACAGGGGGCGTCTAGCGGGAGAGAGGAACAATGAGCAGTTCTTC,CGARRYDRGRLAGERNNEQFF
TRBJ1-2,TRBV28,.,few,TGTGCCAGCAGGAGAGAAGGTAGTGGCTACACCTTC,CASRREGSGYTF
TRBJ2-7,TRBV6-1,TRBD1,.,TGTGCCAGCACACGAAGACAGGGAAGCTACGAGCAGTACTTC,CASTRRQGSYEQYF
TRBJ1-5,TRBV5-1,.,.,TGCGCCAGCAGCCCGTTCGGGGGAAGGGGCAATCAGCCCCAGCATTTT,CASSPFGGRGNQPQHF
TRBJ1-2,TRBV13,.,.,TGTGCCAGCAGCTTAGGCGGGCGCCGAGGCTACACCTTC,CASSLGGRRGYTF
TRBJ2-3,TRBV5-1,TRBD1,many,TGCGCCAGCGCATTAGGGTCCACAGGGGCGGCCACAGATACGCAGTATTTT,CASALGSTGAATDTQYF
TRBJ1-2,TRBV4-1,.,.,TGCGCCAGCAGCCAAGTCTACGGACAGTCCTATGGCTACACCTTC,CASSQVYGQSYGYTF
TRBJ2-5,TRBV6-6,TRBD2,.,TGTGCCAGCAGTTACTCGGGGACTAGCGGTCTGCCGCCACGTAAGACCCAGTACTTC,CASSYSGTSGLPPRKTQYF
TRBJ2-7,TRBV6-1,.,.,TGTGCCAGCAGTTCCATGGGCGGGGACTACGAGCAGTACTTC,CASSSMGGDYEQYF
TRBJ2-7,TRBV3-1,.,few,TGTGCCAGCAGCCAAGTACGGCCAGGGACAACCTACGAGCAGTACTTC,CASSQVRPGTTYEQYF
TRBJ1-5,TRBV20-1,TRBD1,few,TGCAGTGCTAGAGAACGCCTGACAGGGGGCGTAGGCAATCAGCCCCAGCATTTT,CSARERLTGGVGNQPQHF
TRBJ2-1,TRBV5-1,.,few,TGCGCCAGCAGCTTGGATGGGTTCGGTGAGCAGTTCTTC,CASSLDGFGEQFF